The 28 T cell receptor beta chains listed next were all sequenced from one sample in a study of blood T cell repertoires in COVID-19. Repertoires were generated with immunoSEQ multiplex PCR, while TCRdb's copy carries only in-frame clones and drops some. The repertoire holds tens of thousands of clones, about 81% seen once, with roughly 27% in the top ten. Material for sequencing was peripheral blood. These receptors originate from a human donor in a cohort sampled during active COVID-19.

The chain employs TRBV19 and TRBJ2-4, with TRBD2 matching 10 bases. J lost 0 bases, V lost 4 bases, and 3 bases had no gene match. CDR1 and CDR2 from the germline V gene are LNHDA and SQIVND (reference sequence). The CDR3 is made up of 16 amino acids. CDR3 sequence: CASSTLAGAAKNIQYF. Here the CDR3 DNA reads TGTGCCAGTAGTACCCTAGCGGGAGCAGCCAAAAACATTCAGTACTTC.

This CDR3 is CASTSRQGINSPLHF. The CDR3 coding sequence is TGTGCCAGTACCAGTCGACAGGGGATTAATTCACCCCTCCACTTT. This chain uses TRBV19 with TRBJ1-6; TRBD1 agrees at 8 bases. With 7 bases clipped from V and 6 bases from J, the junction kept 8 bases outside the gene matches. CDR3 size: 15 residues. Germline CDR1 is LNHDA and CDR2 is SQIVND (reference sequence).

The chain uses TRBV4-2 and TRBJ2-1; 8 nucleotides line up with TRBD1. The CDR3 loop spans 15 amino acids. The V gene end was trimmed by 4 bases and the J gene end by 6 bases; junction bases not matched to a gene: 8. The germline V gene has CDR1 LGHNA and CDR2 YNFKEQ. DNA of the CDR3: TGTGCCAGCAGCCCCTCGGACAGGGTAAGCAATGAGCAGTTCTTC. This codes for CASSPSDRVSNEQFF.

Written as DNA, the CDR3 is TGTGCCTGGAGTGTAATCCGGGGGACTGAAGCTTTCTTT. It encodes CAWSVIRGTEAFF. V and J are TRBV30 and TRBJ1-1; TRBD1 is a possible D gene (5 bases). The V end lost 0 bases, the J end lost 5 bases, and 10 bases lay between the germline ends. The CDR3 has 13 residues. Germline CDR1 is GTSNPN and CDR2 is SVGIG (reference sequence).

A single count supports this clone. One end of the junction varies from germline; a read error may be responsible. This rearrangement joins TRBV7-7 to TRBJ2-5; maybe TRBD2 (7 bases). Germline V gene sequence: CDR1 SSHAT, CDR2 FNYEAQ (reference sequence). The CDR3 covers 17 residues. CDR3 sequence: CASSLGGARGQGETQYF. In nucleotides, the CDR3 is TGTGCTAGCAGCTTAGGAGGGGCGCGGGGGCAAGGGGAGACCCAGTACTTC.

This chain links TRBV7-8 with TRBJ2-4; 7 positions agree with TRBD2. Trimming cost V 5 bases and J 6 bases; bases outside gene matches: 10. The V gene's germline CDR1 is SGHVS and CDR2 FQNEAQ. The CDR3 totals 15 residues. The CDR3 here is CASSHPRGVANIQYF. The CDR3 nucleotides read TGTGCCAGCAGCCACCCACGGGGGGTAGCAAACATTCAGTACTTC.

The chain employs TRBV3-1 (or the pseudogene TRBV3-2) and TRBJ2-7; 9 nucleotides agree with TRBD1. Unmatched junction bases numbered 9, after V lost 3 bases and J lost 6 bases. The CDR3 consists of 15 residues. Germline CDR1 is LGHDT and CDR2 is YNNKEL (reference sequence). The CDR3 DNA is TGTGCCAGCAGCCACCGACCGGGACAGGGTCTCGAGCAGTACTTC. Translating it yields CASSHRPGQGLEQYF.

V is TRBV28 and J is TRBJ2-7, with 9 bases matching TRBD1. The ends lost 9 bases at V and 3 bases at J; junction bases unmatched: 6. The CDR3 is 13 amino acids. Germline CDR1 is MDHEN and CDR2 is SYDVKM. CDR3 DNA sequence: TGTGCCAGTAAGACAGGGGGGGGCTACGAGCAGTACTTC. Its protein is CASKTGGGYEQYF.

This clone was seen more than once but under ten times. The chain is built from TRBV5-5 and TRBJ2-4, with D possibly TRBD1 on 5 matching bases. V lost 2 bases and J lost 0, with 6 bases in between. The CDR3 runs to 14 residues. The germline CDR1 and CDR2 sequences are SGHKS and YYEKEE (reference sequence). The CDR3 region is CASSFDRAKNIQYF. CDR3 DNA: TGTGCCAGCAGCTTCGACAGAGCCAAAAACATTCAGTACTTC.

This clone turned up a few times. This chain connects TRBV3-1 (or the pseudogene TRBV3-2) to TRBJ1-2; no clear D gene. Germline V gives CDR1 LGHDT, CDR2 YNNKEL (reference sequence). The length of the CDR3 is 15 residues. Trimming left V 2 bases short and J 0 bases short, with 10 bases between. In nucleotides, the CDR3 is TGTGCCAGCAGCCAACTAACCACAGCTAACTATGGCTACACCTTC. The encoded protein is CASSQLTTANYGYTF.

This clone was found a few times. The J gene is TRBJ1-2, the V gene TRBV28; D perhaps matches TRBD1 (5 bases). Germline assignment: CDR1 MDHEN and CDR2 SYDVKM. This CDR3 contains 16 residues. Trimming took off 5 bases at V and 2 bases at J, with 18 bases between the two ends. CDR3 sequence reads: CASSQTLGAGNYGYTF. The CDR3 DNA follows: TGTGCCAGCAGTCAAACCTTAGGGGCGGGGAACTATGGCTACACCTTC.

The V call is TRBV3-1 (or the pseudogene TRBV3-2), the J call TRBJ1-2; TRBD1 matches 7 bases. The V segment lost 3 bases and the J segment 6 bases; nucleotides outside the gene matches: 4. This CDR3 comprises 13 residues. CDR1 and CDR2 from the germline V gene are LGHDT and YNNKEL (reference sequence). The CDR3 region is CASSQVGGDGYTF. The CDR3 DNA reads TGTGCCAGCAGCCAGGTAGGGGGCGATGGCTACACCTTC.

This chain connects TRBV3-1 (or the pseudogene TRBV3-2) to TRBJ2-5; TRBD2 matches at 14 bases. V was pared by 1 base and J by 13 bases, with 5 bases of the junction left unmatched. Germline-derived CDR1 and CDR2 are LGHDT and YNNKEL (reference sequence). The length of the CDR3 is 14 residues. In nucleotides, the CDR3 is TGTGCCAGCAGCCAAGGGACTAGCGGGGGGACGGCGTACTTC. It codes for CASSQGTSGGTAYF.

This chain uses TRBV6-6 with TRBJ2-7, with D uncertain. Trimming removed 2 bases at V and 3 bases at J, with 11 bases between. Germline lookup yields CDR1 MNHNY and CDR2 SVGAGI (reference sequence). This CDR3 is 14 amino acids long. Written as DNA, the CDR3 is TGTGCCAGCAGTTACGCCTTAGGAGACTACGAGCAGTACTTC. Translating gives CASSYALGDYEQYF.

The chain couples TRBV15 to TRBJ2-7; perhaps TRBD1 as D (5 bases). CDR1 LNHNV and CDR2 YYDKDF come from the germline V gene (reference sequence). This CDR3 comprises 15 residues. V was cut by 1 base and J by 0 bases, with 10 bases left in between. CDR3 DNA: TGTGCCACCAGCAGAGGGCCAGGGATCTCCTACGAGCAGTACTTC. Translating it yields CATSRGPGISYEQYF.

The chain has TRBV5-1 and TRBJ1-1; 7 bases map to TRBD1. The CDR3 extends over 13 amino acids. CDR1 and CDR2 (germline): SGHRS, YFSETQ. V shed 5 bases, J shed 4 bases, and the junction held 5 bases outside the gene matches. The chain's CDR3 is CASRSGGSTEAFF. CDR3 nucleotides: TGCGCCAGCAGGTCAGGGGGGTCCACTGAAGCTTTCTTT. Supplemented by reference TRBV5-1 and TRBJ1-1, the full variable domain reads KAGVTQTPRYLIKTRGQQVTLSCSPISGHRSVSWYQQTPGQGLQFLFEYFSETQRNKGNFPGRFSGRQFSNSRSEMNVSTLELGDSALYLCASRSGGSTEAFFGQGTRLTVV.

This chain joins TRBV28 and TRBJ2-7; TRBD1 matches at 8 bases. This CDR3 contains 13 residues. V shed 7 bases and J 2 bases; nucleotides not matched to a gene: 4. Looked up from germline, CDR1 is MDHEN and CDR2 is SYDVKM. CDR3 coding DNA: TGTGCCAGCAAAAGGACAGGGACCTACGAGCAGTACTTC. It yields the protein CASKRTGTYEQYF.

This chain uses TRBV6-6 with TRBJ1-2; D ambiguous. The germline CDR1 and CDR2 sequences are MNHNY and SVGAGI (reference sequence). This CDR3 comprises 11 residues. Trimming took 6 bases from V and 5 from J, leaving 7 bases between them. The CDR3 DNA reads TGTGCCAGCAGGGTCGAGTATGGCTACACCTTC. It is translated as CASRVEYGYTF.

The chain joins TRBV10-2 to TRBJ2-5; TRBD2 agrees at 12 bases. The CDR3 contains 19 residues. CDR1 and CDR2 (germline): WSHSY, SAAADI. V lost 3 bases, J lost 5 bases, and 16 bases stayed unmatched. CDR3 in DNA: TGCGCCAGCAGTGATGAGACTAGCGGGGGCCGATTGGCGGGGGAGACCCAGTACTTC. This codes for CASSDETSGGRLAGETQYF.

CDR3: CASPGASGGRGIYNEQFF. CDR3 DNA sequence: TGTGCCAGCCCCGGGGCTAGCGGGGGGAGAGGGATATACAATGAGCAGTTCTTC. This rearrangement joins TRBV5-4 to TRBJ2-1, with 11 bases identical to TRBD2. The CDR3 is 18 residues long. V lost 7 bases and J lost 4; bases outside the gene matches: 16. Per the germline V gene, CDR1 is SGHNT and CDR2 is YYREEE (reference sequence).

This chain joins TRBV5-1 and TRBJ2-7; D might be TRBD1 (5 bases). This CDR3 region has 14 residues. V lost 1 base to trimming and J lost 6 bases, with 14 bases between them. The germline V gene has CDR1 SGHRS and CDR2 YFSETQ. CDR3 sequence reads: CASSLRRADIEQYF. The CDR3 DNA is TGCGCCAGCAGCTTGCGCAGGGCAGACATCGAGCAGTACTTC.

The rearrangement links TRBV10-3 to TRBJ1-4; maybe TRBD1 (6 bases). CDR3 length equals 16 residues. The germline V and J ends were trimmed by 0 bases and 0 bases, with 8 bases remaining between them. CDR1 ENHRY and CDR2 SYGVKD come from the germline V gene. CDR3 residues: CAISESRTATNEKLFF. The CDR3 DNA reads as TGTGCCATCAGTGAGTCGAGGACAGCAACTAATGAAAAACTGTTTTTT.

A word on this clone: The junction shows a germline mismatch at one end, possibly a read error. Here the CDR3 DNA reads TGTGCTAGCAGCTTAGCTCCGGGCGGGGGATCTTACGAGCAGTACTTC. This sequence encodes CASSLAPGGGSYEQYF. V usage is TRBV7-7 and J usage is TRBJ2-7; TRBD2 agrees at 7 bases. Germline CDR1 reads SSHAT; CDR2 reads FNYEAQ (reference sequence). CDR3 size: 16 residues.

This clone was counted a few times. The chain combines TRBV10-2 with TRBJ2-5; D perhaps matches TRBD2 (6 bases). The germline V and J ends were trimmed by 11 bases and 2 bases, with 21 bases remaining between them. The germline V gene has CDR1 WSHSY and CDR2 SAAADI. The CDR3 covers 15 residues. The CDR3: CAALRDGGVQETQYF. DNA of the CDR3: TGCGCCGCTCTCCGTGACGGGGGTGTGCAAGAGACCCAGTACTTC.

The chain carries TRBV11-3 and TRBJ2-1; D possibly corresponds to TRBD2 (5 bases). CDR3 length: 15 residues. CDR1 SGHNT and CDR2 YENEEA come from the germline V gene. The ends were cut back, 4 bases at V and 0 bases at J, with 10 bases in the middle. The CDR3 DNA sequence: TGTGCCAGCAGCTCAGGAGGTTCCTCCTACAATGAGCAGTTCTTC. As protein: CASSSGGSSYNEQFF. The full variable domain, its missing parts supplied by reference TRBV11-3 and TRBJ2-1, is EAGVVQSPRYKIIEKKQPVAFWCNPISGHNTLYWYLQNLGQGPELLIRYENEEAVDDSQLPKDRFSAERLKGVDSTLKIQPAELGDSAVYLCASSSGGSSYNEQFFGPGTRLTVL.

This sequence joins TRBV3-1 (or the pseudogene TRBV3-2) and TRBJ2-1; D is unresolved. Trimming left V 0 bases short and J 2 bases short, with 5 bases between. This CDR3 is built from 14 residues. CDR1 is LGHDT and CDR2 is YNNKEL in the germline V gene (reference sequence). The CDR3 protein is CASSQDGAYNEQFF. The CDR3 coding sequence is TGTGCCAGCAGCCAAGATGGAGCCTACAATGAGCAGTTCTTC.

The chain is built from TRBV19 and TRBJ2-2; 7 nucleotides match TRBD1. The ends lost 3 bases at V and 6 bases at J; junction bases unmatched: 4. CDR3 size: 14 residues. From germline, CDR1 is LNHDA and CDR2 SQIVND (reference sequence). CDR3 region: CASSMRDSAGELFF. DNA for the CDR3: TGTGCCAGTAGTATGAGGGACAGTGCCGGGGAGCTGTTTTTT.

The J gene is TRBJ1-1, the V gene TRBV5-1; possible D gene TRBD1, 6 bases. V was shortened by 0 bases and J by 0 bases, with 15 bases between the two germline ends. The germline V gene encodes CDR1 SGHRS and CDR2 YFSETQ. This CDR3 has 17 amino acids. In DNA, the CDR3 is TGCGCCAGCAGCTTGGCGGGGCAGGGGCCCTTGAACACTGAAGCTTTCTTT. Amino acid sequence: CASSLAGQGPLNTEAFF.